One and the same sample provided the 10 T cell receptor beta chains below, sequenced in a study of shared clonotypes between healthy human individuals. The repertoire was sequenced with immunoSEQ multiplex PCR; TCRdb's copy has only in-frame clones and lacks some. The profile shows approximately 2.1 million clones, 85% to 95% of them singletons. The sample was naive CD4+ T cells from PBMCs. The subset denotes: CD45RA+ positively selected. The receptors shown here come from a man aged 18-30 years in good health. Some clones in this sample may be carry-over from other donors' samples.

This clone occurred once. J is TRBJ2-7 and V is TRBV28, with 12 bases matching TRBD2. Unmatched junction bases numbered 9, after V lost 8 bases and J lost 7 bases. Germline CDR1 reads MDHEN; CDR2 reads SYDVKM. The CDR3 is 14 amino acids. The CDR3 nucleotides read TGTGCCAGCTCTTGGGGACTAGCGGGCAGGGAGCAGTACTTC. Its protein product is CASSWGLAGREQYF.

Only one count was recorded for this clone. Other nucleotide sequences in the sample specify the same CDR3. The chain joins TRBV5-6 to TRBJ2-7; possible D gene TRBD1, 5 bases. The V gene's germline CDR1 is SGHDT and CDR2 YYEEEE. Trimming removed 4 bases from V and 0 bases from J, with 8 bases in between. The CDR3 loop spans 13 amino acids. The CDR3 nucleotides are TGTGCCAGCAGCCTCAGGGTCTCCTACGAGCAGTACTTC. It yields the protein CASSLRVSYEQYF.

The chain combines TRBV10-3 with TRBJ2-5; maybe TRBD2 (6 bases). With the DNA end fitting TRBJ2-7 better, the J assignment may be wrong. The germline V gene encodes CDR1 ENHRY and CDR2 SYGVKD. There are 13 residues in the CDR3. The DNA for the CDR3 is TGTGCCATGGCGGGGCCTCACTCGGGCGAGCAGTACTTC. Its protein is CAMAGPHSGEQYF.

As DNA, the CDR3 is TGTGCCAGCTCACCGCAGCAGCAGGCTAGCGCGGGAGAAGAGACCCAGTACTTC. Translating it yields CASSPQQQASAGEETQYF. The chain joins TRBV18 to TRBJ2-5; TRBD2 agrees at 7 bases. J was trimmed by 3 bases and V by 3 bases; bases with no gene match: 16. The germline V gene encodes CDR1 KGHSH and CDR2 LQKENI. The CDR3 spans 18 residues.

DNA for the CDR3: TGTGCCAGCAGCTACGACAGGGGGAGTCCTGAAGCTTTCTTT. As protein: CASSYDRGSPEAFF. The chain recombines TRBV7-9 with TRBJ1-1; the match to TRBD1 covers 9 bases. This CDR3 is 14 amino acids long. With 4 bases clipped from V and 6 bases from J, the junction kept 6 bases outside the gene matches. Germline V lookup: CDR1 SEHNR, CDR2 FQNEAQ (reference sequence).

The chain couples TRBV28 to TRBJ1-5; D remains ambiguous. V lost 5 bases to trimming and J lost 0 bases, with 17 bases between them. CDR1 is MDHEN and CDR2 is SYDVKM in the germline V gene. The CDR3 is made up of 17 amino acids. CDR3 bases: TGTGCCAGCAGTGCCCTGGGAAGGGTGTATAGCAATCAGCCCCAGCATTTT. This translates into CASSALGRVYSNQPQHF.

This rearrangement joins TRBV5-1 to TRBJ2-1, with 8 bases aligning to TRBD1. CDR3 length: 13 residues. The ends lost 1 base at V and 8 bases at J; junction bases unmatched: 2. The germline CDR1 and CDR2 sequences are SGHRS and YFSETQ. CDR3 loop: CASSLQGADEQFF. CDR3 nucleotides: TGCGCCAGCAGCTTGCAGGGGGCCGATGAGCAGTTCTTC.

This rearrangement joins TRBV7-2 to TRBJ2-7, with no clear D. Germline lookup yields CDR1 SGHTA and CDR2 FQGNSA. Between the trimmed V and J ends, which lost 2 bases and 2 bases, there was a span of 10 bases. This CDR3 contains 14 residues. The CDR3 sequence is CASSLPGLTYEQYF. CDR3 bases: TGTGCCAGCAGCTTACCCGGGCTTACCTACGAGCAGTACTTC.

The rearrangement uses TRBV19 and TRBJ2-1; no firm D call. The CDR3 has 14 amino acids. Per the germline V gene, CDR1 is LNHDA and CDR2 is SQIVND (reference sequence). Trimming pared 5 bases from V and 2 bases from J, leaving 10 bases between. CDR3 amino acids: CASSHGSAYNEQFF. CDR3 DNA: TGTGCCAGTAGTCATGGATCCGCCTACAATGAGCAGTTCTTC. The entire variable domain, with the rest obtained from reference TRBV19 and TRBJ2-1, is as follows: DGGITQSPKYLFRKEGQNVTLSCEQNLNHDAMYWYRQDPGQGLRLIYYSQIVNDFQKGDIAEGYSVSREKKESFPLTVTSAQKNPTAFYLCASSHGSAYNEQFFGPGTRLTVL.

The CDR3 DNA sequence: TGCAGCGTTGCTAGACTAGCCAATGAGCAGTTCTTC. Translating gives CSVARLANEQFF. The chain couples TRBV29-1 to TRBJ2-1; 7 bases align to TRBD2. The CDR3 has 12 residues. Germline lookup yields CDR1 SQVTM and CDR2 ANQGSEA. J lost 6 bases, V lost 4 bases, and 3 bases had no gene match.